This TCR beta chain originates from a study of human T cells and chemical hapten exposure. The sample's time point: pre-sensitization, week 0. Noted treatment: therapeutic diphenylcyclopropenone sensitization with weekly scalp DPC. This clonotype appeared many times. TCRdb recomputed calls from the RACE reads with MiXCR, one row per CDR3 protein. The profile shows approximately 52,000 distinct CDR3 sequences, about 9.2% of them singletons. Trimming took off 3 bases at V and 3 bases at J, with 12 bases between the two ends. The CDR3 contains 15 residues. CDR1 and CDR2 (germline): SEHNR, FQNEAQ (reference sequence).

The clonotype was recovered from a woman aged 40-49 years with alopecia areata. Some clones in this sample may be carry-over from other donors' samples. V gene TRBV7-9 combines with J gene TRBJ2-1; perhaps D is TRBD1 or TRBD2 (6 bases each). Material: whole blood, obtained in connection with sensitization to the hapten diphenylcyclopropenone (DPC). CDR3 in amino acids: CASSLGGPLYNEQFF. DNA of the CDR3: TGTGCCAGCAGCTTGGGGGGCCCCCTCTACAATGAGCAGTTCTTC.